This paragraph covers one T cell receptor (beta chain) sequence. The data derive from a study of T-cell memory formation after mild COVID-19. One entry per CDR3 protein results from TCRdb running MiXCR on the 5' RACE reads. The sample has 110,000 to 150,000 distinct CDR3 sequences, 25% seen once; the top ten hold around a quarter. The CDR3 runs 17 residues. The V gene's germline CDR1 is SGHRS and CDR2 YFSETQ. With V trimmed by 2 bases and J by 4 bases, 10 bases remained unmatched. The chain combines TRBV5-1 with TRBJ2-2; the match to TRBD1 covers 8 bases. This receptor was identified in an adult woman who had mild COVID-19 (a few samples of this study predate the infection). Cell type and time point are not known. The material sequenced was PBMCs or a T cell subset sorted from them (not recorded which). CDR3 nucleotides: TGCGCCAGCAGCTTAGTACCGACAGGGGTGGGCACCGGGGAGCTGTTTTTT. Translation: CASSLVPTGVGTGELFF.